Below, 24 T cell receptor beta chains from the same sample are listed, as sequenced in a study of cytomegalovirus exposure and HLA in healthy donors. The PCR ran on 60 Vbeta and 13 Jbeta primers. The repertoire was sequenced with immunoSEQ multiplex PCR; TCRdb's copy has only in-frame clones and lacks some. The repertoire holds over 100,000 clones, roughly 68% seen once, with roughly 2% in the top ten. Sequences were obtained from PBMCs. These receptors were taken from a woman in her 30s in good health and CMV-seronegative.

The chain carries TRBV5-4 and TRBJ2-3; no reliable D call. The germline V gene encodes CDR1 SGHNT and CDR2 YYREEE (reference sequence). The ends were cut back, 6 bases at V and 5 bases at J, with 13 bases in the middle. The CDR3 is made up of 13 amino acids. In DNA, the CDR3 is TGTGCCAGCAATGCGCCGTCGCGAGATACGCAGTATTTT. It translates to CASNAPSRDTQYF.

This clone has more than one count but fewer than ten. V gene TRBV13 combines with J gene TRBJ2-2; D may be TRBD2 (6 bases). Germline V CDR1 and CDR2: PRHDT, FYEKMQ (reference sequence). V was trimmed by 2 bases and J by 7 bases, leaving 17 bases between them. The CDR3 has 16 amino acids. The CDR3 DNA is TGTGCCAGCAGCTTAAACCGGGGCCTAGCGATCGGGGAGCTGTTTTTT. Its translation is CASSLNRGLAIGELFF.

The CDR3 loop is CASSLYWLTRNQETQYF. Written as DNA, the CDR3 is TGTGCCAGCAGCTTATACTGGTTGACTCGTAACCAAGAGACCCAGTACTTC. The rearrangement uses TRBV5-6 and TRBJ2-5, with D unresolved. CDR3 length equals 17 residues. V gave up 2 bases and J gave up 0 bases, with 17 bases separating them. Germline CDR1 is SGHDT and CDR2 is YYEEEE.

J is TRBJ2-3 and V is TRBV19, with 10 positions matching TRBD2. Looked up from germline, CDR1 is LNHDA and CDR2 is SQIVND (reference sequence). The CDR3 extends over 15 amino acids. Losses at the gene ends were 7 bases for V and 2 bases for J; bases not matched to a gene: 6. In DNA form, the CDR3 reads TGTGCCAGTAATAGTCTAGCGGGGGCCACAGATACGCAGTATTTT. Encoded protein: CASNSLAGATDTQYF. Together with reference TRBV19 and TRBJ2-3, the CDR3 gives the full variable domain: DGGITQSPKYLFRKEGQNVTLSCEQNLNHDAMYWYRQDPGQGLRLIYYSQIVNDFQKGDIAEGYSVSREKKESFPLTVTSAQKNPTAFYLCASNSLAGATDTQYFGPGTRLTVL.

This clone has a handful of counts. The chain combines TRBV27 with TRBJ2-7, with a weak D call TRBD1 (6 bases). Germline V gives CDR1 MNHEY, CDR2 SMNVEV (reference sequence). CDR3 size: 16 residues. With 1 base removed from V and 0 bases from J, the gap between germline ends came to 13 bases. The CDR3 region has the DNA TGTGCCAGCAGTTTATACGCGGACAGAAGCTCCTACGAGCAGTACTTC. Residues: CASSLYADRSSYEQYF.

The gene calls are TRBV30 and TRBJ1-4; D may be TRBD1 (6 bases). Germline V lookup: CDR1 GTSNPN, CDR2 SVGIG (reference sequence). V was clipped by 2 bases and J by 10 bases, with 23 bases between them. CDR3 length equals 16 residues. DNA for the CDR3: TGTGCCTGGAGTCCACCCCCGGTTGGGGGCCGTTTAAAACTGTTTTTT. It translates to CAWSPPPVGGRLKLFF. Supplemented by reference TRBV30 and TRBJ1-4, the full variable domain reads SQTIHQWPATLVQPVGSPLSLECTVEGTSNPNLYWYRQAAGRGLQLLFYSVGIGQISSEVPQNLSASRPQDRQFILSSKKLLLSDSGFYLCAWSPPPVGGRLKLFFGSGTQLSVL.

As for this clone: The sample carries other DNA sequences with the same CDR3. The V and J genes are TRBV28 and TRBJ2-7; D is possibly TRBD1 (5 bases). Trimming left V 6 bases short and J 3 bases short, with 6 bases between. The germline CDR1 and CDR2 sequences are MDHEN and SYDVKM. The CDR3 has 11 residues. CDR3 coding DNA: TGTGCCAGCAGCCAGGGCTACGAGCAGTACTTC. Its translation: CASSQGYEQYF.

This chain joins TRBV7-2 and TRBJ1-2; perhaps TRBD1 as D (6 bases). V was cut by 1 base and J by 4 bases, with 16 bases left in between. Per germline, CDR1 SGHTA and CDR2 FQGNSA. This CDR3 has 16 residues. CDR3 bases: TGTGCCAGCAGCTTAGAAGTATTTGGGGGCGGCTATGGCTACACCTTC. It codes for CASSLEVFGGGYGYTF.

This clone has a single count. This chain uses TRBV30 with TRBJ2-7; 13 bases are shared with TRBD2. Trimming at V came to 4 bases and at J to 3 bases, leaving 3 bases not matched to a gene. The CDR3 length is 14 residues. Germline V CDR1 and CDR2: GTSNPN, SVGIG (reference sequence). The CDR3: CAWKRTSGSYEQYF. In DNA form, the CDR3 reads TGTGCCTGGAAAAGGACTAGCGGGAGCTACGAGCAGTACTTC.

This sequence joins TRBV5-1 and TRBJ2-1, with TRBD2 matching 13 bases. V lost 0 bases and J lost 6; bases outside the gene matches: 9. The CDR3 has 18 residues. CDR1 and CDR2 (germline): SGHRS, YFSETQ. The CDR3 nucleotides read TGCGCCAGCAGCTTGGCACTAGCGGGAGGGGCCTCGGGCAATGAGCAGTTCTTC. This gives the protein CASSLALAGGASGNEQFF.

The chain combines TRBV28 with TRBJ2-1; a possible D gene is TRBD1 (5 bases). Trimming took 2 bases from V and 6 from J, leaving 5 bases between them. The CDR3 length is 12 residues. Germline-derived CDR1 and CDR2 are MDHEN and SYDVKM. In DNA, the CDR3 is TGTGCCAGCAGTTTAAGGGGCAATGAGCAGTTCTTC. Encoded protein: CASSLRGNEQFF.

For this clone: At one boundary the junction diverges from the germline segment, which might be a read error. The gene calls are TRBV7-7 and TRBJ2-2; D is ambiguous. CDR3 length: 13 residues. Germline V gene sequence: CDR1 SSHAT, CDR2 FNYEAQ (reference sequence). This CDR3 is CASSPPITGELFF. The CDR3 bases are TGTGCTAGCAGCCCTCCCATTACAGGGGAGCTGTTTTTT.

The table lists this clone with a count of one. The chain is built from TRBV2 and TRBJ1-5, with TRBD1 as a possible D gene (5 bases). The germline gives CDR1 SNHLY, CDR2 FYNNEI. This CDR3 has 13 residues. Trimming took 6 bases from V and 6 from J, leaving 12 bases between them. CDR3 in DNA: TGTGCCAGCAGGTACCAGGGTGGTCAGCCCCAGCATTTT. Encoded protein: CASRYQGGQPQHF.

The rearrangement links TRBV15 to TRBJ2-7; D perhaps matches TRBD2 (5 bases). The CDR3 loop spans 14 amino acids. The V and J ends lost 1 base and 2 bases respectively, with 9 bases between them. The V gene's germline CDR1 is LNHNV and CDR2 YYDKDF (reference sequence). In DNA form, the CDR3 reads TGTGCCACCAGCAGAGTAAAGGGAGCCTACGAGCAGTACTTC. It encodes CATSRVKGAYEQYF.

V usage is TRBV28 and J usage is TRBJ1-1, with a tentative D call TRBD1 (6 bases). CDR3 length: 13 residues. The V gene lost 7 bases and the J gene lost 4 bases, with 13 bases spanning the gap. In germline, CDR1 is MDHEN, CDR2 SYDVKM. CDR3 sequence: CASISGAATEAFF. The CDR3 DNA sequence: TGTGCCAGCATTTCAGGGGCGGCCACTGAAGCTTTCTTT.

Only one count was recorded for this clone. This chain connects TRBV18 to TRBJ1-1; the match to TRBD1 covers 9 bases. CDR1 is KGHSH and CDR2 is LQKENI in the germline V gene. The V gene end was trimmed by 6 bases and the J gene end by 7 bases; junction bases not matched to a gene: 9. CDR3 length: 14 amino acids. The CDR3 region has the DNA TGTGCCAGCTCCTTCCGGGACAGGGTTGTTGAAGCTTTCTTT. Translating gives CASSFRDRVVEAFF.

The J gene is TRBJ1-5, the V gene TRBV28; 7 nucleotides align to TRBD1. Losses at the gene ends were 10 bases for V and 0 bases for J; bases not matched to a gene: 3. CDR1 and CDR2 from the germline V gene are MDHEN and SYDVKM. This CDR3 spans 13 amino acids. The CDR3 coding sequence is TGTGCCACACGACAGGGTAGCAATCAGCCCCAGCATTTT. Its protein is CATRQGSNQPQHF.

The genes are TRBV27 and TRBJ1-2; tentative D call: TRBD1 (5 bases). The germline V gene has CDR1 MNHEY and CDR2 SMNVEV (reference sequence). V was pared by 0 bases and J by 8 bases, with 16 bases between. CDR3 size: 15 residues. CDR3 residues: CASSLSRERRGGYTF. The CDR3 bases are TGTGCCAGCAGTTTATCCAGGGAACGAAGAGGCGGCTACACCTTC.

The chain employs TRBV6-1 and TRBJ2-7, with unresolved D. V was cut by 1 base and J by 0 bases, with 10 bases left in between. The V gene's germline CDR1 is MNHNS and CDR2 SASEGT. The CDR3 length is 15 residues. The chain's CDR3 is CASSEGVGSSYEQYF. CDR3 DNA: TGTGCCAGCAGTGAAGGTGTCGGTAGCTCCTACGAGCAGTACTTC.

This clone was counted between two and nine times. The chain combines TRBV6-6 with TRBJ1-2; unclear D gene. The CDR3 is made up of 11 amino acids. V was trimmed by 5 bases and J by 13 bases, leaving 14 bases between them. Germline lookup yields CDR1 MNHNY and CDR2 SVGAGI (reference sequence). The DNA of the CDR3 is TGTGCCAGCAGTCCTGACATGGTGTGCACCTTC. Translating it yields CASSPDMVCTF.

This clone has more than one count but fewer than ten. This chain uses TRBV19 with TRBJ2-7; 12 bases match TRBD1. Germline values: CDR1 LNHDA, CDR2 SQIVND (reference sequence). Trimming at V came to 5 bases and at J to 3 bases, leaving 8 bases not matched to a gene. The CDR3 has 16 residues. In DNA form, the CDR3 reads TGTGCCAGTAGTGGGTCGGGACAGGGGGCCGACTACGAGCAGTACTTC. Translating it yields CASSGSGQGADYEQYF. The whole variable domain, remainder taken from reference TRBV19 and TRBJ2-7, is DGGITQSPKYLFRKEGQNVTLSCEQNLNHDAMYWYRQDPGQGLRLIYYSQIVNDFQKGDIAEGYSVSREKKESFPLTVTSAQKNPTAFYLCASSGSGQGADYEQYFGPGTRLTVT.

The rearrangement uses TRBV5-6 and TRBJ2-7; 9 bases match TRBD2. After removal of 6 bases from V and 6 bases from J, the junction contained 13 bases not matched to a gene. The germline V gene encodes CDR1 SGHDT and CDR2 YYEEEE. The length of the CDR3 is 15 residues. The CDR3 nucleotides read TGTGCCAGCAACGAGATTAGCGGGAGTGTTCGCGAGCAGTACTTC. Its translation: CASNEISGSVREQYF.

This sequence joins TRBV14 and TRBJ2-7; no reliable D call. This CDR3 has 15 amino acids. Trimming removed 1 base at V and 2 bases at J, with 12 bases between. In germline, CDR1 is SGHDN, CDR2 FVKESK. The CDR3 region is CASSQGLSVAYEQYF. The CDR3 nucleotides read TGTGCCAGCAGCCAAGGCTTGTCGGTGGCCTACGAGCAGTACTTC.

The chain is built from TRBV7-9 and TRBJ1-1; TRBD1 might be the D (6 bases). Germline V gene lookup returns CDR1 SEHNR and CDR2 FQNEAQ (reference sequence). V shed 1 base and J shed 4 bases, with 13 bases lying between them. The length of the CDR3 is 15 residues. In DNA, the CDR3 is TGTGCCAGCAGCTTAGGGACAGCTCCTAGCACTGAAGCTTTCTTT. This translates into CASSLGTAPSTEAFF.